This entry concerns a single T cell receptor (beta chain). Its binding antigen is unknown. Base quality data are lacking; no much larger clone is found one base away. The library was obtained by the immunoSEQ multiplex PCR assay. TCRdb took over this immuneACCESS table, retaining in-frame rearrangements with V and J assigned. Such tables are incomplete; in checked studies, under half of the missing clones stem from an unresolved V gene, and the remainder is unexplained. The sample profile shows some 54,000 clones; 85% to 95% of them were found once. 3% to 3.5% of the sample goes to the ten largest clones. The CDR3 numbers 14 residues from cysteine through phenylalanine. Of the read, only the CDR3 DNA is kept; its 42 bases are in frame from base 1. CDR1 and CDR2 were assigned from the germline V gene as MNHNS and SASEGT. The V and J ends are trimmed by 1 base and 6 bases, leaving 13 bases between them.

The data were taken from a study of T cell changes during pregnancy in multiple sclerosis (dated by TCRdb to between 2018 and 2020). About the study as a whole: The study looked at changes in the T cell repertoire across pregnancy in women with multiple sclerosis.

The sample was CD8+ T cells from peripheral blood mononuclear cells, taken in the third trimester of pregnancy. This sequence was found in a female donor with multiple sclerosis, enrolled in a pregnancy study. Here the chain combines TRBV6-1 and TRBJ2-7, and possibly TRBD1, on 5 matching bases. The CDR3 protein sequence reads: CASSEVQGMGEQYF. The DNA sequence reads TGTGCCAGCAGTGAAGTTCAGGGTATGGGCGAGCAGTACTTC.